Listed here are 30 T cell receptor beta chains from one sample, sequenced in a study of low-dose radiotherapy and immunotherapy resistance in tumors. Alpha- and beta-chain coverage of first-strand cDNA came from TRAV- and TRBV-specific primers. It was with a constant-region primer and a V-primer adapter that TCRs were amplified over around 19 PCR cycles. Via MiXCR, TCRdb re-called the reads, giving one row per CDR3 protein. This sample has over 15,000 distinct CDR3 sequences, with around two thirds found just once. The receptors derive from a human donor with advanced metastatic prostate, ovarian, gallbladder or colorectal cancer (not recorded which). This table probably holds off-target reads from a library built for another chain.

V usage is TRBV6-5 and J usage is TRBJ1-3; 7 positions agree with TRBD1. There are 15 residues in the CDR3. Looked up from germline, CDR1 is MNHEY and CDR2 is SVGAGI. V lost 2 bases to trimming and J lost 4 bases; unmatched junction nucleotides: 5. The CDR3 coding sequence is TGTGCCAGCAGTTACAGGGGGCCGGGGGGAAACACCATATATTTT. It encodes CASSYRGPGGNTIYF.

As DNA, the CDR3 is TGCAGTGCTAGGGCAAATACGCAGTATTTT. It is translated as CSARANTQYF. V is TRBV20-1 and J is TRBJ2-3; no reliable D call. Germline assignment: CDR1 DFQATT and CDR2 SNEGSKA (reference sequence). This CDR3 has 10 amino acids. V lost 3 bases and J 7 bases, leaving 5 bases between the germline ends.

A single count supports this clonotype. The J gene is TRBJ1-1, the V gene TRBV7-2, with D hard to call. Germline CDR1 SGHTA, CDR2 FQGNSA. Trimming took 6 bases from V and 4 from J, leaving 3 bases between them. This CDR3 has 10 residues. CDR3 region: CASRGTEAFF. The DNA for the CDR3 is TGTGCCAGCAGGGGCACTGAAGCTTTCTTT.

This clonotype showed up just a few times. The chain recombines TRBV7-2 with TRBJ2-2; 8 bases are a match to TRBD2. CDR1 is SGHTA and CDR2 is FQGNSA in the germline V gene. Trimming cost V 2 bases and J 6 bases; bases outside gene matches: 8. This CDR3 region has 16 residues. The CDR3 coding sequence is TGTGCCAGCAGCTTAAGCGGGACTAGTTATTCCGGGGAGCTGTTTTTT. It encodes CASSLSGTSYSGELFF.

The rearrangement uses TRBV6-4 and TRBJ2-1, with 13 bases identical to TRBD2. The ends lost 3 bases at V and 2 bases at J; junction bases unmatched: 1. Germline V gives CDR1 MRHNA, CDR2 SNTAGT. This CDR3 is built from 16 residues. The CDR3 loop reads CASSEGLAGAYNEQFF. The CDR3, as DNA: TGTGCCAGCAGTGAAGGACTAGCGGGGGCCTACAATGAGCAGTTCTTC.

This rearrangement joins TRBV20-1 to TRBJ1-4; D possibly corresponds to TRBD1 (5 bases). The CDR3 has 14 residues. From germline, CDR1 is DFQATT and CDR2 SNEGSKA (reference sequence). Trimming removed 6 bases from V and 7 bases from J, with 18 bases in between. CDR3 loop: CSAQLGTGAEKLFF. DNA for the CDR3: TGCAGTGCCCAGTTGGGGACGGGTGCTGAAAAACTGTTTTTT.

The chain carries TRBV5-6 and TRBJ1-4; D perhaps matches TRBD1 (5 bases). The germline V gene has CDR1 SGHDT and CDR2 YYEEEE. V gave up 1 base and J gave up 12 bases, with 7 bases separating them. CDR3 size: 11 residues. The CDR3 is CASSLRGELFF. CDR3 nucleotide sequence: TGTGCCAGCAGCTTGCGGGGGGAACTGTTTTTT. The full variable domain, completed using reference TRBV5-6 and TRBJ1-4, is DAGVTQSPTHLIKTRGQQVTLRCSPKSGHDTVSWYQQALGQGPQFIFQYYEEEERQRGNFPDRFSGHQFPNYSSELNVNALLLGDSALYLCASSLRGELFFGSGTQLSVL.

The genes are TRBV20-1 and TRBJ1-3, with 9 bases aligning to TRBD1. The junction had 8 bases not matched to a gene; V was cut back by 6 bases and J by 8 bases. Per the germline V gene, CDR1 is DFQATT and CDR2 is SNEGSKA (reference sequence). The CDR3 has 13 residues. CDR3 nucleotides: TGCAGTGCCTTGGGACAGGGAGGGGACACCATATATTTT. Translation: CSALGQGGDTIYF.

The rearrangement joins TRBV5-1 to TRBJ1-2; 8 positions match TRBD1. This CDR3 is built from 13 residues. The germline gives CDR1 SGHRS, CDR2 YFSETQ. V shed 3 bases, J shed 7 bases, and the junction held 5 bases outside the gene matches. The DNA of the CDR3 is TGCGCCAGCAGCTGGGGACAGGCGATTGGCTACACCTTC. It yields the protein CASSWGQAIGYTF.

Concerning this clonotype: It may be a read error: a sequence one base away is much more abundant. The chain uses TRBV7-9 and TRBJ2-7, with TRBD2 identical over 14 bases. Germline CDR1 and CDR2: SEHNR and FQNEAQ (reference sequence). This CDR3 comprises 18 residues. V gave up 5 bases and J gave up 0 bases; unmatched junction bases: 9. The CDR3 nucleotides are TGTGCCAGCAGCCGGGGACTAGCGGGAGAGGGGAGCTCCTACGAGCAGTACTTC. It translates to CASSRGLAGEGSSYEQYF.

This CDR3 is CASSLEMWTIEQFF. In DNA, the CDR3 is TGCGCCAGCAGCTTGGAGATGTGGACTATCGAGCAGTTCTTC. The rearrangement uses TRBV5-1 and TRBJ2-1, with a weak D call TRBD2 (6 bases). Germline V CDR1 and CDR2: SGHRS, YFSETQ. V lost 0 bases and J lost 10, with 14 bases in between. The CDR3 runs to 14 residues.

This clonotype has a handful of counts. The chain carries TRBV5-6 and TRBJ2-7; 8 bases are shared with TRBD2. This CDR3 is built from 15 residues. In germline, CDR1 is SGHDT, CDR2 YYEEEE. J lost 3 bases, V lost 4 bases, and 9 bases had no gene match. The CDR3 loop is CASSPGTGGIYEQYF. The CDR3 DNA reads TGTGCCAGCAGCCCCGGGACGGGAGGGATCTACGAGCAGTACTTC.

The chain recombines TRBV12-3 or TRBV12-4 with TRBJ2-1; 7 bases map to TRBD1. CDR3 length equals 13 residues. With V trimmed by 6 bases and J by 3 bases, 2 bases remained unmatched. Here the CDR3 DNA reads TGTGCCAGCAGGGACAGGAGCTACAATGAGCAGTTCTTC. The encoded protein is CASRDRSYNEQFF.

The V and J genes are TRBV10-3 and TRBJ1-2, with D possibly TRBD1 on 5 matching bases. The V and J ends lost 0 bases and 1 base respectively, with 15 bases between them. Germline V CDR1 and CDR2: ENHRY, SYGVKD. This CDR3 has 17 residues. CDR3 in DNA: TGTGCCATCAGTGAGTCGAGCCCAGGGCCGTATAACTATGGCTACACCTTC. It translates to CAISESSPGPYNYGYTF.

This chain links TRBV3-1 with TRBJ2-3, with 9 bases aligning to TRBD1. Losses at the gene ends were 4 bases for V and 3 bases for J; bases not matched to a gene: 11. The CDR3 contains 17 residues. The V gene's germline CDR1 is LGHDT and CDR2 YNNKEL (reference sequence). CDR3 in amino acids: CASSPTGGTGKTDTQYF. For the CDR3, the DNA is TGTGCCAGCAGCCCCACCGGAGGGACAGGGAAAACAGATACGCAGTATTTT.

The CDR3 DNA reads TGCAGCGTTGGTTCTGGGGCTGAAGCTTTCTTT. Protein sequence: CSVGSGAEAFF. The V call is TRBV29-1, the J call TRBJ1-1; D remains unclear. Trimming took off 4 bases at V and 6 bases at J, with 9 bases between the two ends. From germline, CDR1 is SQVTM and CDR2 ANQGSEA. There are 11 residues in the CDR3.

This clonotype was found a few times. J is TRBJ2-4 and V is TRBV12-3 or TRBV12-4; weak D call: TRBD2 (7 bases). The CDR3 spans 13 residues. V shed 6 bases and J shed 8 bases, with 14 bases lying between them. CDR3 sequence reads: CASRRRGGDIQYF. DNA of the CDR3: TGTGCCAGCAGGCGAAGGGGGGGGGACATTCAGTACTTC.

The rearrangement uses TRBV6-2 or TRBV6-3 and TRBJ2-1; TRBD2 matches 14 bases. Unmatched junction bases numbered 18, after V lost 4 bases and J lost 4 bases. This CDR3 contains 21 residues. From germline, CDR1 is MNHEY and CDR2 SVGEGT. The CDR3 region is CASSSQDRGGLAGAAYNEQFF. The CDR3 region has the DNA TGTGCCAGCAGTTCTCAAGACAGGGGGGGACTAGCGGGAGCAGCGTACAATGAGCAGTTCTTC.

The chain links TRBV25-1 to TRBJ1-1; the match to TRBD1 covers 7 bases. The CDR3 length is 17 residues. Trimming cost V 8 bases and J 2 bases; bases outside gene matches: 17. Germline lookup yields CDR1 MGHDK and CDR2 SYGVNS. In DNA form, the CDR3 reads TGTGCCAGCCGTATTCGGGTAGGGGGCGGGGGAAACACTGAAGCTTTCTTT. Translating gives CASRIRVGGGGNTEAFF.

The J gene is TRBJ1-6, the V gene TRBV28; D not resolved. CDR1 is MDHEN, CDR2 SYDVKM, per germline. Trimming took 2 bases from V and 7 from J, leaving 6 bases between them. This CDR3 has 13 residues. The CDR3 is CASSLTVNSPLHF. CDR3 DNA sequence: TGTGCCAGCAGTTTAACAGTGAATTCACCCCTCCACTTT. The full variable domain, in which reference TRBV28 and TRBJ1-6 provide the parts outside the CDR3, is DVKVTQSSRYLVKRTGEKVFLECVQDMDHENMFWYRQDPGLGLRLIYFSYDVKMKEKGDIPEGYSVSREKKERFSLILESASTNQTSMYLCASSLTVNSPLHFGNGTRLTVT.

The chain has TRBV11-2 and TRBJ1-6, with 9 positions matching TRBD1. The CDR3 spans 13 residues. After removal of 6 bases from V and 9 bases from J, the junction contained 3 bases not matched to a gene. Germline V gives CDR1 SGHAT, CDR2 FQNNGV. The CDR3 sequence is CASRGTGISPLHF. CDR3 DNA: TGTGCCAGCAGGGGGACAGGGATTTCACCCCTCCACTTT.

The rearrangement uses TRBV2 and TRBJ2-2; 9 bases are a match to TRBD2. The J segment lost 4 bases and the V segment lost 2 bases, leaving 2 bases of the junction unmatched. The CDR3 extends over 15 amino acids. Germline CDR1 reads SNHLY; CDR2 reads FYNNEI. CDR3 sequence: CASSELAGITGELFF. The CDR3 DNA is TGTGCCAGCAGTGAACTAGCGGGGATCACCGGGGAGCTGTTTTTT. Full variable domain (missing parts from reference TRBV2 and TRBJ2-2): EPEVTQTPSHQVTQMGQEVILRCVPISNHLYFYWYRQILGQKVEFLVSFYNNEISEKSEIFDDQFSVERPDGSNFTLKIRSTKLEDSAMYFCASSELAGITGELFFGEGSRLTVL.

The J gene is TRBJ2-5, the V gene TRBV28; TRBD1 matches 8 bases. After removal of 3 bases from V and 2 bases from J, the junction contained 2 bases not matched to a gene. Germline CDR1 MDHEN, CDR2 SYDVKM. CDR3 size: 14 residues. The CDR3 DNA reads as TGTGCCAGCAGTTTGACAGGGGTACAAGAGACCCAGTACTTC. Amino acids: CASSLTGVQETQYF.

In its sample, this clonotype was seen once. The chain has TRBV6-1 and TRBJ2-3, with 7 bases that match TRBD2. Germline V lookup: CDR1 MNHNS, CDR2 SASEGT. This CDR3 comprises 12 residues. The V and J ends lost 6 bases and 6 bases, in that order; junction bases with no gene match: 3. The CDR3 DNA follows: TGTGCCAGCAGAGGTAGCGGGGATACGCAGTATTTT. Protein product: CASRGSGDTQYF.

The V call is TRBV28, the J call TRBJ1-1, with TRBD1 as a possible D gene (6 bases). Germline values: CDR1 MDHEN, CDR2 SYDVKM. Deletions cut 6 bases from V and 0 bases from J, with 11 bases between. The CDR3 runs to 14 residues. The CDR3, as DNA: TGTGCCAGCAGGCCGACAGGTATGAACACTGAAGCTTTCTTT. Translating gives CASRPTGMNTEAFF.

V usage is TRBV4-1 and J usage is TRBJ2-4, with D unresolved. Germline-derived CDR1 and CDR2 are MGHRA and YSYEKL. Trimming pared 0 bases from V and 9 bases from J, leaving 12 bases between. The CDR3 is made up of 14 amino acids. CDR3 DNA: TGCGCCAGCAGCCAAGATCCAGGATGGGGCATTCAGTACTTC. Translating gives CASSQDPGWGIQYF.

This clonotype was found a few times. The genes are TRBV7-2 and TRBJ1-1; tentative D call: TRBD1 (5 bases). CDR1 and CDR2 (germline): SGHTA, FQGNSA. CDR3 size: 14 residues. V dropped 2 bases and J dropped 5 bases, with 12 bases sitting between them. The CDR3 sequence is CASSLQGYETEAFF. The CDR3 DNA reads TGTGCCAGCAGCTTACAGGGTTATGAGACTGAAGCTTTCTTT.

The rearrangement links TRBV28 to TRBJ1-4, with D possibly matching TRBD1 (5 bases). Germline loops: CDR1 MDHEN, CDR2 SYDVKM. The CDR3 runs to 13 residues. Trimming left V 6 bases short and J 7 bases short, with 12 bases between. The CDR3 here is CASRTVGLEKLFF. The CDR3 bases are TGTGCCAGCAGGACAGTGGGGCTTGAAAAACTGTTTTTT. The complete variable domain, with remaining parts taken from reference TRBV28 and TRBJ1-4, reads DVKVTQSSRYLVKRTGEKVFLECVQDMDHENMFWYRQDPGLGLRLIYFSYDVKMKEKGDIPEGYSVSREKKERFSLILESASTNQTSMYLCASRTVGLEKLFFGSGTQLSVL.

The chain recombines TRBV6-8 with TRBJ1-3; the D is unclear. The CDR3 contains 16 residues. Between the trimmed V and J ends, which lost 6 bases and 0 bases, there was a span of 15 bases. Germline V CDR1 and CDR2: MNHGY, SAAAGT. CDR3 DNA sequence: TGTGCCAGCAGCCTGGGATCCGGCTTCTCTGGAAACACCATATATTTT. It codes for CASSLGSGFSGNTIYF.

This chain connects TRBV7-9 to TRBJ2-1; 10 bases align to TRBD2. Germline V gene data show CDR1 as SEHNR and CDR2 as FQNEAQ (reference sequence). The CDR3 consists of 16 residues. V lost 8 bases, J lost 5 bases, and 12 bases stayed unmatched. DNA for the CDR3: TGTGCCAGCTCGAGTCCTAGCGGGGGTGTTGACAATGAGCAGTTCTTC. Residues: CASSSPSGGVDNEQFF.